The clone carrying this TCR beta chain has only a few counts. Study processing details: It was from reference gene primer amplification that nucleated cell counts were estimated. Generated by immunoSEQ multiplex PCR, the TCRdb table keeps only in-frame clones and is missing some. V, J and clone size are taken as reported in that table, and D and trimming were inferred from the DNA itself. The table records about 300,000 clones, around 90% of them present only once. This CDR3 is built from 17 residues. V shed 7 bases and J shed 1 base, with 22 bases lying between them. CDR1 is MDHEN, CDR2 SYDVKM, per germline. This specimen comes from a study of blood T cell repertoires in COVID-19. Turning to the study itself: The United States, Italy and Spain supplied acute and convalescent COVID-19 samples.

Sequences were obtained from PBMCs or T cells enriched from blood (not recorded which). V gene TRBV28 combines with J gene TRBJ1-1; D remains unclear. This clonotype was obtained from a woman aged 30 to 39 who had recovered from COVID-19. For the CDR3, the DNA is TGTGCCAGCACCCCTGGCGGGTCAGGTTGGCGGAACACTGAAGCTTTCTTT. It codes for CASTPGGSGWRNTEAFF. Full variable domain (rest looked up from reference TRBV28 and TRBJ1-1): DVKVTQSSRYLVKRTGEKVFLECVQDMDHENMFWYRQDPGLGLRLIYFSYDVKMKEKGDIPEGYSVSREKKERFSLILESASTNQTSMYLCASTPGGSGWRNTEAFFGQGTRLTVV.